The 15 T cell receptor beta chains listed next were all sequenced from one sample in a study of CD8 T cells in ankylosing spondylitis (dated by TCRdb to 2016 to 2017). Libraries were prepared through 5' RACE. Data came from an Illumina HiSeq 2500. TCRdb passed the public sequencing reads through fastp at Q25 and MiXCR, retaining productive beta sequences. Each entry is one CDR3 protein sequence, shown with its most common DNA and genes. This sample has 210,000 or so distinct CDR3 sequences in its table, and 25% to 30% of those were observed once. Clones ranked in the top ten supply less than 8.5% of the sample. Sequencing was performed on blood, either unsorted or a sorted T cell fraction (not recorded which). Every receptor here comes from a male donor with ankylosing spondylitis or in good health (not recorded which).

This clonotype appeared many times. The CDR3 loop reads CASSLEAPMNTEAFF. The CDR3 nucleotides read TGTGCCAGCAGTTTAGAGGCTCCGATGAACACTGAAGCTTTCTTT. The chain uses TRBV12-3 or TRBV12-4 and TRBJ1-1; no clear D gene. The CDR3 consists of 15 residues. V lost 1 base to trimming and J lost 0 bases, with 9 bases between them.

This clonotype was seen ten or more times. The chain links TRBV10-3 to TRBJ2-7; D is perhaps TRBD1 (6 bases). V was clipped by 5 bases and J by 2 bases, with 19 bases between them. The CDR3 length is 16 residues. Per the germline V gene, CDR1 is ENHRY and CDR2 is SYGVKD. The CDR3 coding sequence is TGTGCCATCAGTCACGCGACCCCGGACAGCGCCTACGAGCAGTACTTC. This sequence encodes CAISHATPDSAYEQYF.

Ten or more counts support this clonotype. This rearrangement joins TRBV5-1 to TRBJ2-3; 10 bases are a match to TRBD1. Per the germline V gene, CDR1 is SGHRS and CDR2 is YFSETQ. The ends lost 3 bases at V and 0 bases at J; junction bases unmatched: 1. CDR3 length equals 15 residues. Here the CDR3 reads CASSWGQGSTDTQYF. For the CDR3, the DNA is TGCGCCAGCAGCTGGGGACAGGGGAGCACAGATACGCAGTATTTT. The complete variable domain, with remaining parts taken from reference TRBV5-1 and TRBJ2-3, reads KAGVTQTPRYLIKTRGQQVTLSCSPISGHRSVSWYQQTPGQGLQFLFEYFSETQRNKGNFPGRFSGRQFSNSRSEMNVSTLELGDSALYLCASSWGQGSTDTQYFGPGTRLTVL.

This clonotype has at least ten counts. This rearrangement joins TRBV5-1 to TRBJ2-7; 7 bases align to TRBD1. After removal of 5 bases from V and 9 bases from J, the junction contained 17 bases not matched to a gene. The CDR3 is 15 residues long. The germline V gene encodes CDR1 SGHRS and CDR2 YFSETQ. In nucleotides, the CDR3 is TGCGCCAGCAGTTCCCGACGGACAGGATCTACGAGGCAGTACTTC. Residues: CASSSRRTGSTRQYF.

In this sample, this clonotype turned up many times. The J gene is TRBJ1-4, the V gene TRBV5-1; possibly TRBD1 for D (5 bases). Germline V gene lookup returns CDR1 SGHRS and CDR2 YFSETQ. V lost 7 bases and J lost 8, with 18 bases in between. The CDR3 length is 14 residues. In nucleotides, the CDR3 is TGCGCCAGCTCGACGGGGCTGGAAGGGGAAAAACTGTTTTTT. Amino acid sequence: CASSTGLEGEKLFF.

This clonotype has more than one count but fewer than ten. V usage is TRBV6-5 and J usage is TRBJ1-6, with D possibly TRBD1 on 5 matching bases. Germline CDR1 and CDR2: MNHEY and SVGAGI. The CDR3 is made up of 16 amino acids. V was shortened by 0 bases and J by 8 bases, with 14 bases between the two germline ends. This CDR3 reads CASSYSRQGSYSPLHF. The CDR3 DNA reads TGTGCCAGCAGTTACTCGAGGCAGGGCTCATATTCACCCCTCCACTTT.

Regarding this clonotype: A single base separates this from a much larger clone, so it may be a read error. The chain carries TRBV21-1 and TRBJ1-6; the table's D call of TRBD1 was not tested on the DNA. TRBV21-1 is tagged as a pseudogene. The CDR3 extends over 15 amino acids. For the CDR3, the DNA is TGTGCCGGCCAGAGTTTCGGGACCCGGAATTCACCCCTCCACTTT. Translating it yields CAGQSFGTRNSPLHF.

This clonotype was picked up a small number of times. This rearrangement joins TRBV28 to TRBJ2-5; TRBD1 is a possible D gene (6 bases). Trimming took off 3 bases at V and 2 bases at J, with 10 bases between the two ends. CDR3 length: 14 amino acids. The germline gives CDR1 MDHEN, CDR2 SYDVKM. CDR3 residues: CASSFGQKQETQYF. DNA of the CDR3: TGTGCCAGCAGTTTCGGACAGAAGCAAGAGACCCAGTACTTC.

In this sample, this clonotype turned up many times. The CDR3, as DNA: TGTGCCAGCAGCTTAGAAAAGGGTTGGGAGCAGTACTTC. The encoded protein is CASSLEKGWEQYF. V and J are TRBV7-8 and TRBJ2-7, with D uncertain. The CDR3 runs to 13 residues. Germline V gives CDR1 SGHVS, CDR2 FQNEAQ. The V and J ends lost 1 base and 7 bases respectively, with 11 bases between them. Using reference TRBV7-8 and TRBJ2-7 for the parts outside the CDR3, the full variable domain is GAGVSQSPRYKVAKRGQDVALRCDPISGHVSLFWYQQALGQGPEFLTYFQNEAQLDKSGLPSDRFFAERPEGSVSTLKIQRTQQEDSAVYLCASSLEKGWEQYFGPGTRLTVT.

This clonotype was counted many times. J is TRBJ2-1 and V is TRBV11-2; D might be TRBD2 (5 bases). The CDR3 is 16 residues long. V was cut by 0 bases and J by 4 bases, with 13 bases left in between. Germline V lookup: CDR1 SGHAT, CDR2 FQNNGV. DNA of the CDR3: TGTGCCAGCAGCTTAGATCCCAGCGGACCGTACAATGAGCAGTTCTTC. It is translated as CASSLDPSGPYNEQFF.

The gene calls are TRBV11-2 and TRBJ2-3; 10 positions match TRBD1. J was trimmed by 1 base and V by 4 bases; bases with no gene match: 11. Germline-derived CDR1 and CDR2 are SGHAT and FQNNGV. This CDR3 region has 18 residues. The CDR3 coding sequence is TGTGCCAGCAGCTCAACCGGGACAGGGGTGAGAGGCACAGATACGCAGTATTTT. Translated: CASSSTGTGVRGTDTQYF.

This chain connects TRBV7-6 to TRBJ2-5; the D gene is possibly TRBD2 (6 bases). There are 13 residues in the CDR3. CDR1 SGHVS and CDR2 FNYEAQ come from the germline V gene. Trimming took off 8 bases at V and 4 bases at J, with 14 bases between the two ends. This CDR3 is CASRRGPRETQYF. Here the CDR3 DNA reads TGTGCCAGCCGGCGGGGACCCCGAGAGACCCAGTACTTC.

The chain is built from TRBV20-1 and TRBJ2-3, with 9 bases that match TRBD2. The CDR3 runs 16 residues. The germline V gene has CDR1 DFQATT and CDR2 SNEGSKA (reference sequence). After removal of 5 bases from V and 1 base from J, the junction contained 10 bases not matched to a gene. The CDR3 loop is CSALSGRGRGTDTQYF. The CDR3 DNA reads as TGCAGTGCTCTTAGCGGGAGAGGACGGGGCACAGATACGCAGTATTTT.

The chain carries TRBV20-1 and TRBJ1-1; the D is unclear. CDR3 length equals 13 residues. CDR1 DFQATT and CDR2 SNEGSKA come from the germline V gene (reference sequence). Trimming took off 1 base at V and 6 bases at J, with 12 bases between the two ends. The CDR3 reads CSARVHQEAEAFF. The DNA for the CDR3 is TGCAGTGCTAGAGTACACCAGGAGGCTGAAGCTTTCTTT.

This clonotype has only one observation. This chain connects TRBV7-3 to TRBJ2-1; 14 positions agree with TRBD2. V was clipped by 6 bases and J by 4 bases; unmatched bases: 11. Per germline, CDR1 SGHTA and CDR2 FQGTGA. There are 18 residues in the CDR3. Here the CDR3 reads CASSLAGTSGSVYNEQFF. The CDR3 bases are TGTGCCAGCAGTTTAGCCGGGACTAGCGGGAGTGTATACAATGAGCAGTTCTTC.